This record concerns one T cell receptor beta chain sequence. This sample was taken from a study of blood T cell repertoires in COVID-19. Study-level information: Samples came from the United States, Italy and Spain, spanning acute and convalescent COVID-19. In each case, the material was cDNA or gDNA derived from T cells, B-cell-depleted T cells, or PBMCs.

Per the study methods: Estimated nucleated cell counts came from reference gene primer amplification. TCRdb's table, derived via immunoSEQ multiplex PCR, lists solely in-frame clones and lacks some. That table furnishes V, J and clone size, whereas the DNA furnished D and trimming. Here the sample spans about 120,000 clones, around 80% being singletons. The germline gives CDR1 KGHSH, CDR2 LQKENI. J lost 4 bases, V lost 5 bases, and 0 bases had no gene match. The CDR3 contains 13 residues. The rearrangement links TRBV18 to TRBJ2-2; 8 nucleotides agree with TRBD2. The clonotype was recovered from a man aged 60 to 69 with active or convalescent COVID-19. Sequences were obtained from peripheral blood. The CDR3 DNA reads TGTGCCAGCTCAGCGGGAGGCACCGGGGAGCTGTTTTTT. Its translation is CASSAGGTGELFF.